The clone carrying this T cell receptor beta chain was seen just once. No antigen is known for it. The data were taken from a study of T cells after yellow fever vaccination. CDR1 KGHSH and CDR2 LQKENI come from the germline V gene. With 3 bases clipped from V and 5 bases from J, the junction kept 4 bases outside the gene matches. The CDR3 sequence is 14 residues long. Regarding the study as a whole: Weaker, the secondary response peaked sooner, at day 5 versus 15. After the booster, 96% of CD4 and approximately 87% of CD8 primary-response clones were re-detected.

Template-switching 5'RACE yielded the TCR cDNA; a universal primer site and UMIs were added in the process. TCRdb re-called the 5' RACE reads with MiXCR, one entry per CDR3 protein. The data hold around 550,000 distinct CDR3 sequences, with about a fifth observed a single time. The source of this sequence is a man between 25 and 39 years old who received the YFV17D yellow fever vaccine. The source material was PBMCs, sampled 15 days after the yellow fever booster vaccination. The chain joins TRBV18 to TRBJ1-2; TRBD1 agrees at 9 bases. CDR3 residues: CASSPPGQGYGYTF. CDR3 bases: TGTGCCAGCTCACCCCCGGGACAGGGATATGGCTACACCTTC.